A single sample is the source of the 10 T cell receptor beta chains below, sequenced in a study of blood T cells in healthy people across ages. A second PCR, run for about 7 to 11 cycles, used a sample-barcoded 5' primer plus a J-beta primer mix. MiXCR, applied by TCRdb to the 5' RACE reads, yields one record per CDR3 protein. Of fewer than 1.5 million distinct CDR3 sequences in the sample, 35% to 45% were seen once. The sequenced sample was blood. Receptors were obtained from a woman between 18 and 29 years old in good health.

This clonotype was picked up a small number of times. V usage is TRBV6-9 and J usage is TRBJ2-5; 9 bases map to TRBD2. The germline gives CDR1 MNHGY, CDR2 SVAAGI. The V gene end was trimmed by 4 bases and the J gene end by 2 bases; junction bases not matched to a gene: 8. This CDR3 has 16 residues. DNA of the CDR3: TGTGCCAGCAGTTGGCGACTAGCGGCTATGCAAGAGACCCAGTACTTC. The encoded protein is CASSWRLAAMQETQYF.

This clonotype has only one observation. This may stem from a read error, because a much larger clone lies one nucleotide away. The chain joins TRBV12-3 or TRBV12-4 to TRBJ2-1; D gene ambiguous. This CDR3 has 14 amino acids. With 4 bases removed from V and 5 bases from J, the gap between germline ends came to 12 bases. The CDR3 region has the DNA TGTGCCAGCAGTTCCCTCTGTGGCGACAATGAGCAGTTCTTC. Its protein is CASSSLCGDNEQFF.

This rearrangement joins TRBV9 to TRBJ2-1; D may correspond to TRBD1 or TRBD2 (5 bases each). Trimming removed 2 bases at V and 9 bases at J, with 9 bases between. The CDR3 consists of 12 residues. The germline gives CDR1 SGDLS, CDR2 YYNGEE. This CDR3 reads CASSVRGGEQFF. Here the CDR3 DNA reads TGTGCCAGCAGCGTCCGTGGGGGTGAGCAGTTCTTC. The complete variable domain, with remaining parts taken from reference TRBV9 and TRBJ2-1, reads DSGVTQTPKHLITATGQRVTLRCSPRSGDLSVYWYQQSLDQGLQFLIQYYNGEERAKGNILERFSAQQFPDLHSELNLSSLELGDSALYFCASSVRGGEQFFGPGTRLTVL.

A few counts support this clonotype. The rearrangement uses TRBV7-9 and TRBJ1-4; D is unresolved. The V end was cut by 4 bases, the J end by 1 base, with 13 bases between. The length of the CDR3 is 16 residues. CDR1 is SEHNR, CDR2 FQNEAQ, per germline (reference sequence). The CDR3 nucleotides are TGTGCCAGCAGCTCTCAGACTCCGGAAACTAATGAAAAACTGTTTTTT. This gives the protein CASSSQTPETNEKLFF.

The chain recombines TRBV2 with TRBJ1-2; no clear D. The germline CDR1 and CDR2 sequences are SNHLY and FYNNEI. The V gene lost 6 bases and the J gene lost 0 bases, with 8 bases spanning the gap. This CDR3 is 13 amino acids long. The CDR3 DNA is TGTGCCAGCAGCGCGATAGCTAACTATGGCTACACCTTC. Residues: CASSAIANYGYTF.

This clonotype was seen a handful of times. The gene calls are TRBV10-3 and TRBJ2-7; D unresolved. From germline, CDR1 is ENHRY and CDR2 SYGVKD. V lost 0 bases and J lost 3, with 9 bases in between. The CDR3 is 14 residues long. The CDR3 coding sequence is TGTGCCATCAGTGAGTCCAACTCTTACTACGAGCAGTACTTC. Protein sequence: CAISESNSYYEQYF.

This clonotype occurred a few times. This CDR3 is CASRKTGDGSYEQYF. CDR3 nucleotides: TGTGCCAGCAGGAAGACAGGGGATGGCTCCTACGAGCAGTACTTC. The rearrangement links TRBV12-3 or TRBV12-4 to TRBJ2-7; 8 nucleotides align to TRBD1. Germline trimming cut 6 bases from V and 0 bases from J; bases unmatched to any gene: 7. The CDR3 is 15 residues long.

The table lists this clonotype with a few counts. The V and J genes are TRBV9 and TRBJ2-1, with 9 nucleotides matching TRBD1. With 0 bases clipped from V and 3 bases from J, the junction kept 13 bases outside the gene matches. Germline assignment: CDR1 SGDLS and CDR2 YYNGEE. This CDR3 comprises 19 residues. This CDR3 is CASSVGGTGTNRYYNEQFF. CDR3 bases: TGTGCCAGCAGCGTAGGAGGGACAGGGACAAATCGTTACTACAATGAGCAGTTCTTC.

CDR3 protein: CASSESDTNTGELFF. CDR3 sequence (DNA): TGTGCCAGCAGTGAGTCCGACACGAACACCGGGGAGCTGTTTTTT. The chain has TRBV6-4 and TRBJ2-2, with D unclear. The V gene lost 3 bases and the J gene lost 0 bases, with 8 bases spanning the gap. CDR1 MRHNA and CDR2 SNTAGT come from the germline V gene. This CDR3 is 15 amino acids long.

The rearrangement links TRBV6-6 to TRBJ2-1, with D uncertain. The germline V and J ends were trimmed by 0 bases and 6 bases, with 9 bases remaining between them. This CDR3 region has 14 residues. Germline CDR1 MNHNY, CDR2 SVGAGI (reference sequence). CDR3 region: CASSYSQVTNEQFF. The CDR3 nucleotides are TGTGCCAGCAGTTACTCCCAGGTTACCAATGAGCAGTTCTTC.